The 20 T cell receptor beta chains reported below all come from one sample, sequenced in a study of blood T cell repertoires in COVID-19. Repertoires were generated with immunoSEQ multiplex PCR, while TCRdb's copy carries only in-frame clones and drops some. This sample has 60,000 to 75,000 clones; approximately 78% occur once, and the top ten carry around 12%. The sequencing sample was made of peripheral blood. These receptors came from a human donor in a cohort sampled during active COVID-19.

The rearrangement joins TRBV6-2 or TRBV6-3 to TRBJ2-7; perhaps TRBD2 as D (6 bases). CDR1 is MNHEY and CDR2 is SVGEGT in the germline V gene. V was pared by 5 bases and J by 2 bases, with 16 bases between. The CDR3 totals 15 residues. CDR3 sequence: CASSPRDSSTYEQYF. DNA of the CDR3: TGTGCCAGCAGTCCCCGGGACTCCTCTACCTACGAGCAGTACTTC.

The CDR3 bases are TGTGCCTCAGCAGGATTCTCCAGCTCCTATAATTCACCCCTCCACTTT. This gives the protein CASAGFSSSYNSPLHF. J is TRBJ1-6 and V is TRBV27; D remains unclear. Germline V gives CDR1 MNHEY, CDR2 SMNVEV (reference sequence). The CDR3 has 16 residues. V was clipped by 11 bases and J by 0 bases, with 17 bases between them.

The V call is TRBV2, the J call TRBJ1-4, with D tentatively TRBD1 (5 bases). V lost 8 bases and J 8 bases, leaving 15 bases between the germline ends. Germline V gives CDR1 SNHLY, CDR2 FYNNEI. The CDR3 is 13 amino acids. CDR3 amino acids: CASVRTTGEKLFF. As DNA, the CDR3 is TGTGCCAGCGTTCGGACAACTGGGGAAAAACTGTTTTTT. The full variable domain, rest sourced from reference TRBV2 and TRBJ1-4, is EPEVTQTPSHQVTQMGQEVILRCVPISNHLYFYWYRQILGQKVEFLVSFYNNEISEKSEIFDDQFSVERPDGSNFTLKIRSTKLEDSAMYFCASVRTTGEKLFFGSGTQLSVL.

The V call is TRBV5-4, the J call TRBJ2-5; TRBD2 might be the D (6 bases). Germline assignment: CDR1 SGHNT and CDR2 YYREEE (reference sequence). Trimming removed 2 bases from V and 7 bases from J, with 15 bases in between. CDR3 length equals 14 residues. The CDR3 bases are TGTGCCAGCAGCTTAGGACTCTCCGGGGGGACCCAGTACTTC. Translating gives CASSLGLSGGTQYF.

The chain recombines TRBV24-1 with TRBJ1-5; D is perhaps TRBD1 (5 bases). Germline V lookup: CDR1 KGHDR, CDR2 SFDVKD. V lost 5 bases to trimming and J lost 5 bases, with 12 bases between them. This CDR3 contains 14 residues. Here the CDR3 DNA reads TGTGCCACCAGTGCGGAGGGGCGAGATCAGCCCCAGCATTTT. The encoded protein is CATSAEGRDQPQHF.

The chain joins TRBV6-4 to TRBJ1-5; 7 positions agree with TRBD1. The CDR3 spans 20 residues. The germline V gene has CDR1 MRHNA and CDR2 SNTAGT. The V segment lost 4 bases and the J segment 1 base; nucleotides outside the gene matches: 19. The CDR3 DNA is TGTGCCAGCAGTGCCTCACAACATGCCCAGGACAGGAAGAGCAATCAGCCCCAGCATTTT. Protein: CASSASQHAQDRKSNQPQHF.

This chain connects TRBV10-3 to TRBJ2-1; D is unresolved. Germline assignment: CDR1 ENHRY and CDR2 SYGVKD. CDR3 length equals 11 residues. The ends were cut back, 5 bases at V and 4 bases at J, with 3 bases in the middle. CDR3: CAISSYNEQFF. DNA for the CDR3: TGTGCCATCAGTTCTTACAATGAGCAGTTCTTC.

In its sample, this clone was seen once. The J gene is TRBJ2-7, the V gene TRBV6-5; 10 bases are a match to TRBD1. Germline loops: CDR1 MNHEY, CDR2 SVGAGI. The CDR3 sequence is 12 residues long. V trimming: 8 bases; J trimming: 6 bases; junction bases outside the gene matches: 4. CDR3 in DNA: TGTGCCAGCCGGGACAGGGGATCCGAGCAGTACTTC. This codes for CASRDRGSEQYF.

The rearrangement uses TRBV19 and TRBJ1-1; 8 bases match TRBD1. V lost 3 bases to trimming and J lost 3 bases; unmatched junction nucleotides: 3. In germline, CDR1 is LNHDA, CDR2 SQIVND (reference sequence). The CDR3 length is 14 residues. The CDR3 coding sequence is TGTGCCAGTAGTATCTCAGGGGGCGACACTGAAGCTTTCTTT. Its protein product is CASSISGGDTEAFF. Combining the CDR3 with reference TRBV19 and TRBJ1-1 gives the whole variable domain DGGITQSPKYLFRKEGQNVTLSCEQNLNHDAMYWYRQDPGQGLRLIYYSQIVNDFQKGDIAEGYSVSREKKESFPLTVTSAQKNPTAFYLCASSISGGDTEAFFGQGTRLTVV.

The gene calls are TRBV6-5 and TRBJ2-7; perhaps TRBD1 as D (6 bases). The CDR3 spans 15 residues. V was shortened by 6 bases and J by 4 bases, with 19 bases between the two germline ends. Germline V CDR1 and CDR2: MNHEY, SVGAGI. For the CDR3, the DNA is TGTGCCAGCAGGAACAGGGTAAATTCACCGTACGAGCAGTACGTC. Amino acid sequence: CASRNRVNSPYEQYV.

A single count supports this clone. V and J are TRBV5-1 and TRBJ1-6; D uncertain. Per germline, CDR1 SGHRS and CDR2 YFSETQ. Between the trimmed V and J ends, which lost 0 bases and 9 bases, there was a span of 16 bases. The length of the CDR3 is 16 residues. CDR3 in DNA: TGCGCCAGCAGCTTGGCAGTTTATGGAGATCCTTCACCCCTCCACTTT. Amino acids: CASSLAVYGDPSPLHF.

This clone has only a few counts. V and J are TRBV27 and TRBJ2-2, with D perhaps TRBD1 (6 bases). Per the germline V gene, CDR1 is MNHEY and CDR2 is SMNVEV (reference sequence). The CDR3 consists of 17 residues. V dropped 3 bases and J dropped 1 base, with 15 bases sitting between them. The CDR3 nucleotides read TGTGCCAGCAGTTTTCGGTCGAACAGGGTGAACACCGGGGAGCTGTTTTTT. This sequence encodes CASSFRSNRVNTGELFF.

The genes are TRBV2 and TRBJ1-1; possible D gene TRBD1, 5 bases. The CDR3 has 14 residues. V was pared by 4 bases and J by 4 bases, with 13 bases between. Looked up from germline, CDR1 is SNHLY and CDR2 is FYNNEI. The CDR3 region is CASSGVRQGTEAFF. CDR3 sequence (DNA): TGTGCCAGCAGTGGTGTGAGGCAGGGCACTGAAGCTTTCTTT.

This clone was counted between two and nine times. This rearrangement joins TRBV2 to TRBJ1-2; unclear D gene. The CDR3 totals 14 residues. V lost 3 bases and J lost 2, with 10 bases in between. The germline V gene encodes CDR1 SNHLY and CDR2 FYNNEI. CDR3 bases: TGTGCCAGCAGTGATGGCAGGCTGAACTATGGCTACACCTTC. Its protein product is CASSDGRLNYGYTF.

The chain uses TRBV15 and TRBJ2-1; possible D gene TRBD2, 5 bases. Germline V lookup: CDR1 LNHNV, CDR2 YYDKDF (reference sequence). This CDR3 has 14 amino acids. V lost 0 bases, J lost 6 bases, and 9 bases lay in between. For the CDR3, the DNA is TGTGCCACCAGCAGAGATGGGAGAAGCAATGAGCAGTTCTTC. Residues: CATSRDGRSNEQFF.

V is TRBV19 and J is TRBJ2-6; D is uncertain. Looked up from germline, CDR1 is LNHDA and CDR2 is SQIVND (reference sequence). The CDR3 runs 17 residues. Trimming pared 7 bases from V and 1 base from J, leaving 17 bases between. The CDR3 sequence: CASTDPDFASGANVLTF. The CDR3 bases are TGTGCCAGTACAGACCCAGACTTCGCTTCTGGGGCCAACGTCCTGACTTTC.

The J gene is TRBJ2-2, the V gene TRBV2; 7 bases line up with TRBD1. Germline CDR1 SNHLY, CDR2 FYNNEI. After removal of 7 bases from V and 8 bases from J, the junction contained 7 bases not matched to a gene. The CDR3 loop spans 13 amino acids. The CDR3 DNA is TGTGCCAGCAACAGACAGGGCCAAGGGGAGCTGTTTTTT. Translated: CASNRQGQGELFF.

This clone was seen only a few times. This chain connects TRBV3-1 (or the pseudogene TRBV3-2) to TRBJ2-5; D is unresolved. The CDR3 length is 14 residues. V lost 0 bases, J lost 1 base, and 6 bases lay in between. Per the germline V gene, CDR1 is LGHDT and CDR2 is YNNKEL (reference sequence). CDR3 region: CASSQELSQETQYF. The CDR3 nucleotides read TGTGCCAGCAGCCAAGAACTATCCCAAGAGACCCAGTACTTC.

V gene TRBV11-2 combines with J gene TRBJ2-5; D is unresolved. Trimming pared 5 bases from V and 5 bases from J, leaving 15 bases between. CDR3 length equals 14 residues. CDR1 is SGHAT and CDR2 is FQNNGV in the germline V gene. The CDR3 DNA reads as TGTGCCAGCAGCCCGTTATCGTCCAGGGAGACCCAGTACTTC. Residues: CASSPLSSRETQYF.

The chain uses TRBV27 and TRBJ2-6, with D uncertain. V lost 7 bases, J lost 1 base, and 11 bases lay in between. The germline gives CDR1 MNHEY, CDR2 SMNVEV (reference sequence). This CDR3 comprises 15 residues. DNA of the CDR3: TGTGCCAGCAAGATTTGGGCATCTGGGGCCAACGTCCTGACTTTC. Translation: CASKIWASGANVLTF.